This note documents a single TCR beta chain sequence. The antigen it recognizes is unknown. No much larger clonotype is one base removed from it; base qualities were not supplied. The data were obtained in a study of shared clonotypes between healthy human individuals (TCRdb year 2020). At the level of the whole study: A couple of women and a few men aged 18 to 49 years were included in the cohort. For each donor, CD4 naive and CD4 memory were each given three plates, CD8 naive was given two plates, and CD8 memory was given one plate. The study deeply sequenced blood TCR repertoires of several healthy adults to estimate repertoire size and the extent of clonotype sharing between individuals. To increase sequencing depth and limit assay-specific biases, different laboratories used diverse techniques to prepare libraries and sequence TCR repertoires. Leukapheresis yielded between about 0.9 and 8.9 billion PBMCs per donor. The paper's findings and limits, for the study overall: Sharing across several donors was observed for around 5% of naive CD4, over 3% of naive CD8, 2.3% of memory CD4, and approximately 0.41% of memory CD8 clonotypes. Naive subsets generally had larger estimated clonotype richness than memory subsets. Higher generation probabilities were observed for clonotypes shared by all four sorted-subset donors than for non-shared clonotypes. The small number of donors limited the genetic and exposure-history diversity represented. Sampling was restricted to blood, and TCR repertoires in tissue are likely to differ from TCR repertoires in blood. Rarefaction of sorted-subset datasets indicated incomplete sequencing despite the large sequencing depth. Pairwise subsampling led to the expectation that sequencing depth would affect the degree of clonotype sharing among donors.

Donors were healthy HIV-negative adults with no recently reported acute infections or vaccinations. Every donor was a Caucasian adult residing in Nashville, Tennessee, USA. CD4+ T cells were enriched by magnetic negative selection; naive cells were then positively selected on CD45RA, and the negative fraction formed the memory subset. Blood was collected by leukapheresis, and PBMCs were isolated by Ficoll-Histopaque density gradient centrifugation and then cryopreserved in liquid nitrogen vapor phase. Analytical flow cytometry was used to check the purity and quantity of every magnetically sorted T cell population. From each sorted fraction, genomic DNA was isolated and quantified by UV absorbance on a Nanodrop 2000c. TCR CDR3 regions were amplified from genomic DNA by multiplex PCR using the deep immunoSEQ assay. For each cell subset, the extracted genomic DNA was distributed evenly across all wells of several immunoSEQ 96-well plates, and each plate served as one replicate. Each replicate PCR for sorted subsets received around 210 ng genomic DNA, equal to about 30,000 T cell genomes. Purified libraries were quantified with a Qubit 3.0 fluorometer, sized on a Bioanalyzer 2100, and re-quantified with the KAPA Library Quantification kit. Every immunoSEQ 96-well plate was sequenced on a dedicated single-read 150-cycle Illumina NextSeq 550 flow cell. The authors' pipeline ran thus. Because the immunoSEQ output held only junctional sequences and lacked quality scores, the filtering could not match the filtering applied to full-length reads. Sequences were annotated with PyIR, a Python wrapper for IgBLAST v1.9, and V/J genes and CDR3 were assigned using IMGT germline references. Reads were removed for weak V/J assignments (E-value above 1e-6), missing CDR3, stop codons, out-of-frame junctions, or ambiguous translated residues. V3J clonotypes were defined by identical inferred V gene, J gene, and CDR3 amino acid sequence. The percentage overlap between two repertoires was calculated by dividing the number of shared unique clonotypes by the size of the smaller repertoire. Repertoire richness was assessed with RTK rarefaction, the Chao1 estimator, and Recon v2.1 estimates of unobserved clonotypes. For all TCRbeta clonotypes obtained by the gDNA method from several donors, generation probabilities were computed with OLGA. The table was pulled from immuneACCESS by TCRdb, which kept in-frame rearrangements only. Such tables lose some clones; where checked, under half of the loss comes from unresolved V genes, and the rest has no known cause. From that table come the V and J calls and clone size; the DNA was used to work out D and trimming. The sample table holds around 2.5 million clones, of which roughly 93% were seen once. The leading ten clones occupy roughly 0.39% of the sample.

CDR1 is given as LNHDA and CDR2 as SQIVND, both from the germline V gene (reference sequence). From cysteine to phenylalanine, the CDR3 is 15 amino acids long. Of the read, only the CDR3 DNA is kept; its 45 bases are in frame from base 1. V and J are trimmed by 4 bases and 1 base, and the gene matches miss 6 bases of the junction. Sequenced material: naive CD4+ T cells from PBMCs. In the paper's terms, the cell subset or site label means: CD45RA+ positively selected. This chain joins TRBV19 to TRBJ1-2; 7 bases in the junction line up with TRBD1. The receptor was derived from a man aged 18 to 30 in good health. Some clones in this sample may be carry-over from other donors' samples. CDR3 loop: CASSTRQGHNYGYTF. The DNA reads as follows: TGTGCCAGTAGTACAAGACAGGGCCATAACTATGGCTACACCTTC. This CDR3, with the reference TRBV19 and TRBJ1-2 proteins standing in past its ends, gives the full variable domain DGGITQSPKYLFRKEGQNVTLSCEQNLNHDAMYWYRQDPGQGLRLIYYSQIVNDFQKGDIAEGYSVSREKKESFPLTVTSAQKNPTAFYLCASSTRQGHNYGYTFGSGTRLTVV.